The clone carrying this T cell receptor beta chain occurred a few times. Its target is not known. The sample comes from a study of identical twins. MiXCR was run by TCRdb on the 5' RACE reads, yielding one entry per CDR3 protein. This sample has some 560,000 distinct CDR3 sequences, with 9.6% found just once. General study findings and limits: Twins shared beta out-of-frame sequences in excess, but this excess was weaker. Zero-insertion analyses could be partly confounded by invariant MAIT and iNKT cells. Cross-sectional statistics underpinned the conclusions; the same donors were not followed.

Germline loops: CDR1 SGHRS, CDR2 YFSETQ. The CDR3 totals 19 residues. J lost 0 bases, V lost 4 bases, and 13 bases had no gene match. In addition, the sample was reused for a study of yellow fever vaccine responses in identical twins.

The sample consisted of PBMCs. The receptor was derived from a woman between 18 and 29 years old in good health. The chain carries TRBV5-1 and TRBJ2-3, with TRBD2 matching 11 bases. The CDR3 sequence is CASSLEGASGRLSTDTQYF. The CDR3 DNA reads TGCGCCAGCAGCCTGGAAGGAGCTAGCGGGAGGCTAAGCACAGATACGCAGTATTTT.